The 29 T cell receptor beta chains presented below share a single source sample, sequenced in a study of cytomegalovirus exposure and HLA in healthy donors. PCR used 60 Vbeta primers and 13 Jbeta primers. The table came from immunoSEQ multiplex PCR; TCRdb's copy has only in-frame clones and leaves some out. The data hold some 160,000 clones, with roughly four fifths observed a single time. Sequences were obtained from PBMCs. The source of these receptors is a middle-aged woman in good health and CMV-seronegative.

V usage is TRBV11-2 and J usage is TRBJ1-6; weak D call: TRBD1 (5 bases). V was pared by 4 bases and J by 6 bases, with 7 bases between. The CDR3 covers 13 residues. Germline V gene data show CDR1 as SGHAT and CDR2 as FQNNGV. In nucleotides, the CDR3 is TGTGCCAGCAGCTCCAGGGTTAATTCACCCCTCCACTTT. It specifies CASSSRVNSPLHF.

V usage is TRBV18 and J usage is TRBJ1-2; D might be TRBD1 (5 bases). Trimming left V 3 bases short and J 4 bases short, with 15 bases between. The germline CDR1 and CDR2 sequences are KGHSH and LQKENI. The CDR3 has 15 amino acids. In nucleotides, the CDR3 is TGTGCCAGCTCACCCAATTCCCGACAGCTCTATGGCTACACCTTC. It specifies CASSPNSRQLYGYTF.

The gene calls are TRBV25-1 and TRBJ1-2; 7 bases fit TRBD1. Germline values: CDR1 MGHDK, CDR2 SYGVNS. The length of the CDR3 is 13 residues. The ends lost 7 bases at V and 10 bases at J; junction bases unmatched: 12. CDR3: CASTPEGTVDYTF. CDR3 nucleotide sequence: TGTGCCAGCACTCCCGAAGGGACAGTAGACTACACCTTC.

The table lists this clone with a count of one. The chain couples TRBV5-4 to TRBJ2-3; D call uncertain. CDR3 length equals 15 residues. Germline values: CDR1 SGHNT, CDR2 YYREEE (reference sequence). Trimming removed 4 bases at V and 4 bases at J, with 16 bases between. The CDR3 DNA is TGTGCCAGCAGCCTAGTCAACCCACGATCAGATACGCAGTATTTT. The encoded protein is CASSLVNPRSDTQYF.

This sequence joins TRBV11-2 and TRBJ1-6; 8 bases align to TRBD1. This CDR3 spans 15 amino acids. Germline V lookup: CDR1 SGHAT, CDR2 FQNNGV. V was clipped by 5 bases and J by 0 bases; unmatched bases: 0. CDR3 DNA sequence: TGTGCCAGCAGCACAGGGGGCTCCTATAATTCACCCCTCCACTTT. It is translated as CASSTGGSYNSPLHF.

This clone was counted a few times. This sequence joins TRBV6-5 and TRBJ1-1; 7 bases map to TRBD1. Germline trimming cut 4 bases from V and 5 bases from J; bases unmatched to any gene: 13. The germline CDR1 and CDR2 sequences are MNHEY and SVGAGI. The CDR3 covers 16 residues. CDR3 loop: CASSLFRGAPRTEAFF. The DNA of the CDR3 is TGTGCCAGCAGTTTATTCAGGGGGGCGCCGAGGACTGAAGCTTTCTTT.

The chain couples TRBV20-1 to TRBJ1-1; D is undetermined. Trimming shortened V by 8 bases and J by 6 bases, and 13 bases separated the two germline ends. There are 11 residues in the CDR3. Germline CDR1 and CDR2: DFQATT and SNEGSKA (reference sequence). The CDR3 loop reads CSNSLFPEAFF. The DNA of the CDR3 is TGCAGTAACTCCCTGTTCCCTGAAGCTTTCTTT.

The chain employs TRBV7-2 and TRBJ2-1; 8 bases fit TRBD2. V shed 5 bases, J shed 5 bases, and the junction held 11 bases outside the gene matches. Germline CDR1 and CDR2: SGHTA and FQGNSA. The length of the CDR3 is 16 residues. The CDR3 here is CASSPKRGSGDNEQFF. The CDR3 region has the DNA TGTGCCAGCAGCCCTAAGCGCGGTAGCGGGGACAATGAGCAGTTCTTC.

The chain employs TRBV28 and TRBJ1-2; the match to TRBD1 covers 7 bases. V lost 4 bases to trimming and J lost 3 bases; unmatched junction nucleotides: 23. CDR1 and CDR2 (germline): MDHEN, SYDVKM. This CDR3 has 20 amino acids. CDR3: CASSSTYLPGQSFGDYGYTF. CDR3 sequence (DNA): TGTGCCAGCAGTTCTACCTATCTTCCGGGACAGTCCTTTGGGGACTATGGCTACACCTTC.

The V and J genes are TRBV5-1 and TRBJ2-1; a weak D match, TRBD2 (5 bases). The CDR3 is 14 amino acids. Trimming cost V 3 bases and J 5 bases, with 12 bases left between them. The V gene's germline CDR1 is SGHRS and CDR2 YFSETQ. The CDR3, as DNA: TGCGCCAGCAGCTGGATGGACTCTGACAATGAGCAGTTCTTC. This gives the protein CASSWMDSDNEQFF.

This rearrangement joins TRBV15 to TRBJ1-2, with TRBD1 as a possible D gene (6 bases). Germline CDR1 reads LNHNV; CDR2 reads YYDKDF (reference sequence). V was shortened by 2 bases and J by 4 bases, with 11 bases between the two germline ends. CDR3 length: 14 residues. CDR3 amino acids: CATSRHRDLYGYTF. Here the CDR3 DNA reads TGTGCCACCAGCAGACACAGGGATCTCTATGGCTACACCTTC.

This chain joins TRBV2 and TRBJ2-1; TRBD1 aligns across 9 bases. The CDR3 contains 15 residues. CDR1 SNHLY and CDR2 FYNNEI come from the germline V gene. J gave up 8 bases and V 8 bases, and 13 bases lay outside the gene matches. CDR3 sequence (DNA): TGTGCCAGCTCGAACGCCGGGACAGGGTCTTATGAGCAGTTCTTC. Protein: CASSNAGTGSYEQFF.

The V gene is TRBV11-2, the J gene TRBJ2-3; 8 positions match TRBD2. The germline gives CDR1 SGHAT, CDR2 FQNNGV. The CDR3 sequence is 18 residues long. The V segment lost 0 bases and the J segment 6 bases; nucleotides outside the gene matches: 14. DNA of the CDR3: TGTGCCAGCAGCTTAGATCGAGGCGGGGGGACGCTTAGGGATACGCAGTATTTT. The encoded protein is CASSLDRGGGTLRDTQYF. The variable domain in full, with the rest retrieved from reference TRBV11-2 and TRBJ2-3, is EAGVAQSPRYKIIEKRQSVAFWCNPISGHATLYWYQQILGQGPKLLIQFQNNGVVDDSQLPKDRFSAERLKGVDSTLKIQPAKLEDSAVYLCASSLDRGGGTLRDTQYFGPGTRLTVL.

The rearrangement joins TRBV28 to TRBJ1-1, with D perhaps TRBD1 (5 bases). The germline V gene has CDR1 MDHEN and CDR2 SYDVKM. The CDR3 runs to 14 residues. Trimming cost V 7 bases and J 0 bases, with 12 bases left between them. CDR3 loop: CASTLQAMNTEAFF. The CDR3 bases are TGTGCCAGCACCTTACAGGCAATGAACACTGAAGCTTTCTTT.

The chain has TRBV6-5 and TRBJ2-1, with 7 bases aligning to TRBD2. From germline, CDR1 is MNHEY and CDR2 SVGAGI. Germline trimming cut 7 bases from V and 0 bases from J; bases unmatched to any gene: 3. This CDR3 comprises 14 residues. The CDR3 reads CASTWDYSYNEQFF. CDR3 in DNA: TGTGCCAGCACCTGGGACTACTCCTACAATGAGCAGTTCTTC.

The chain uses TRBV2 and TRBJ2-1; D is perhaps TRBD1 (6 bases). The V gene's germline CDR1 is SNHLY and CDR2 FYNNEI. This CDR3 is built from 13 residues. V lost 6 bases, J lost 7 bases, and 13 bases lay in between. The CDR3 is CASRENRANEQFF. For the CDR3, the DNA is TGTGCCAGCAGGGAGAACAGGGCTAATGAGCAGTTCTTC. Full variable domain (remainder filled in from reference TRBV2 and TRBJ2-1): EPEVTQTPSHQVTQMGQEVILRCVPISNHLYFYWYRQILGQKVEFLVSFYNNEISEKSEIFDDQFSVERPDGSNFTLKIRSTKLEDSAMYFCASRENRANEQFFGPGTRLTVL.

This clone was counted a few times. The chain couples TRBV7-9 to TRBJ1-1; D not resolved. Germline lookup yields CDR1 SEHNR and CDR2 FQNEAQ (reference sequence). The CDR3 runs 15 residues. Trimming cost V 5 bases and J 0 bases, with 13 bases left between them. The CDR3 loop reads CASSPKQRLNTEAFF. DNA for the CDR3: TGTGCCAGCAGCCCCAAACAGCGGTTGAACACTGAAGCTTTCTTT.

This clone was seen a handful of times. V is TRBV7-9 and J is TRBJ1-3; the D is unclear. Germline values: CDR1 SEHNR, CDR2 FQNEAQ (reference sequence). The CDR3 contains 10 residues. Trimming removed 8 bases at V and 5 bases at J, with 4 bases between. The CDR3 nucleotides are TGTGCCAGCCGTCGAAACACCATATATTTT. Translation: CASRRNTIYF.

The V call is TRBV5-8, the J call TRBJ1-5; 7 bases align to TRBD1. Germline V gives CDR1 SGHTS, CDR2 YDEGEE. With 1 base clipped from V and 0 bases from J, the junction kept 4 bases outside the gene matches. This CDR3 is built from 16 residues. CDR3 region: CASSLTRGISNQPQHF. Written as DNA, the CDR3 is TGTGCCAGCAGCTTGACCAGGGGGATTAGCAATCAGCCCCAGCATTTT.

This sequence joins TRBV7-9 and TRBJ1-3, with D uncertain. This CDR3 is built from 15 residues. CDR1 is SEHNR and CDR2 is FQNEAQ in the germline V gene (reference sequence). The V end lost 0 bases, the J end lost 7 bases, and 13 bases lay between the germline ends. The CDR3: CASSLAIMRTNTIYF. CDR3 DNA: TGTGCCAGCAGCTTAGCTATCATGAGGACTAACACCATATATTTT.

V and J are TRBV4-1 and TRBJ2-4; maybe TRBD2 (5 bases). This CDR3 comprises 17 residues. In germline, CDR1 is MGHRA, CDR2 YSYEKL. V lost 2 bases and J 8 bases, leaving 22 bases between the germline ends. The DNA of the CDR3 is TGCGCCAGCAGCCAACTCGCCCTGACATGGAACGGGGACATTCAGTACTTC. It codes for CASSQLALTWNGDIQYF.

The chain uses TRBV28 and TRBJ1-5; D may be TRBD1 (6 bases). V lost 6 bases and J 0 bases, leaving 12 bases between the germline ends. CDR3 length: 15 residues. The V gene's germline CDR1 is MDHEN and CDR2 SYDVKM. This CDR3 reads CASSPGGASNQPQHF. For the CDR3, the DNA is TGTGCCAGCAGCCCGGGGGGCGCTAGCAATCAGCCCCAGCATTTT. The variable domain in full, completed from reference TRBV28 and TRBJ1-5, reads DVKVTQSSRYLVKRTGEKVFLECVQDMDHENMFWYRQDPGLGLRLIYFSYDVKMKEKGDIPEGYSVSREKKERFSLILESASTNQTSMYLCASSPGGASNQPQHFGDGTRLSIL.

The J gene is TRBJ1-3, the V gene TRBV16; no reliable D call. Germline V gene sequence: CDR1 KGHSY, CDR2 FQNENV. Trimming shortened V by 3 bases and J by 0 bases, and 6 bases separated the two germline ends. The CDR3 has 14 amino acids. CDR3 DNA sequence: TGTGCCAGCAGCCATTCCGTCTCTGGAAACACCATATATTTT. Protein sequence: CASSHSVSGNTIYF.

This clone has only a few counts. The chain combines TRBV6-1 with TRBJ1-1, with a tentative D call TRBD1 (6 bases). Germline V gene data show CDR1 as MNHNS and CDR2 as SASEGT. The CDR3 has 14 residues. Trimming removed 4 bases from V and 6 bases from J, with 15 bases in between. CDR3 in amino acids: CASSVRSGDAEAFF. The CDR3 bases are TGTGCCAGCAGTGTCCGTTCAGGGGATGCTGAAGCTTTCTTT.

This clone is categorized as medium-sized. This chain links TRBV25-1 with TRBJ1-1; 7 positions match TRBD1. Looked up from germline, CDR1 is MGHDK and CDR2 is SYGVNS. V dropped 5 bases and J dropped 1; count of bases not matched to a gene: 4. CDR3 length equals 14 residues. The CDR3 DNA reads TGTGCCAGCAGTACTGACAGGGCGAACACTGAAGCTTTCTTT. It yields the protein CASSTDRANTEAFF.

This clone appeared once. This chain connects TRBV6-1 to TRBJ1-2; D is unresolved. CDR1 is MNHNS and CDR2 is SASEGT in the germline V gene. The CDR3 has 12 amino acids. V lost 5 bases, J lost 3 bases, and 7 bases lay in between. DNA of the CDR3: TGTGCCAGCAGTCCCCAGGACTATGGCTACACCTTC. It codes for CASSPQDYGYTF.

Only one count was recorded for this clone. The chain couples TRBV5-1 to TRBJ1-5; D remains ambiguous. The CDR3 totals 18 residues. The V gene's germline CDR1 is SGHRS and CDR2 YFSETQ. V lost 0 bases and J lost 0, with 16 bases in between. CDR3 in amino acids: CASSLDPGFHRSNQPQHF. CDR3 in DNA: TGCGCCAGCAGCTTGGATCCGGGGTTCCATCGTAGCAATCAGCCCCAGCATTTT.

This chain connects TRBV15 to TRBJ1-3, with D hard to call. Between the trimmed V and J ends, which lost 2 bases and 4 bases, there was a span of 3 bases. CDR3 length: 12 amino acids. The germline gives CDR1 LNHNV, CDR2 YYDKDF (reference sequence). This CDR3 is CATSRLGNTIYF. CDR3 nucleotides: TGTGCCACCAGCAGACTGGGAAACACCATATATTTT.

The chain links TRBV7-9 to TRBJ1-4, with TRBD1 as a possible D gene (6 bases). V shed 4 bases and J shed 7 bases, with 16 bases lying between them. The CDR3 covers 15 residues. Germline-derived CDR1 and CDR2 are SEHNR and FQNEAQ (reference sequence). CDR3: CASSWSGGGSEKLFF. As DNA, the CDR3 is TGTGCCAGCAGCTGGTCCGGGGGCGGGAGTGAAAAACTGTTTTTT.